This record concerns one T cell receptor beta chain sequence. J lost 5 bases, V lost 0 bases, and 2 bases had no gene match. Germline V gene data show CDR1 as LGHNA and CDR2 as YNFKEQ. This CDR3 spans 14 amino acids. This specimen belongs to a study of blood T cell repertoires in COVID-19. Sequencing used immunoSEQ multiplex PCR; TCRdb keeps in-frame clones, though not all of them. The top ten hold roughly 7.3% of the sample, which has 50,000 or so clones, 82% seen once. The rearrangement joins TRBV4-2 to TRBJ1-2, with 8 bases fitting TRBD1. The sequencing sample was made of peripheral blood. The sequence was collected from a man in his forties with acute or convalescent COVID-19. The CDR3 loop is CASSQEQGGYGYTF. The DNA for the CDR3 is TGTGCCAGCAGCCAAGAACAGGGGGGATATGGCTACACCTTC.